Following are 13 T cell receptor beta chains from one sample sequenced in a study of T-cell reconstitution after alpha-beta-depleted transplantation in children. Unique molecular identifiers were incorporated into the prepared TCRbeta library. MiXCR, run by TCRdb on the PCR reads, gives a single entry per CDR3 protein. The table shows 530,000 or so distinct CDR3 sequences, with 27% occurring only once. The sample here was PBMCs, taken before TCRalphabeta/CD19-depleted stem cell transplant. These receptors originate from a boy under three years old with Wiskott-Aldrich syndrome, due to receive a stem cell transplant.

The J gene is TRBJ2-5, the V gene TRBV28, with D perhaps matching TRBD1 (5 bases). Trimming removed 5 bases from V and 4 bases from J, with 17 bases in between. From germline, CDR1 is MDHEN and CDR2 SYDVKM. The CDR3 is made up of 15 amino acids. In nucleotides, the CDR3 is TGTGCCAGCAGTCAGCTTGAAGGGGTGGGAGAGACCCAGTACTTC. Translation: CASSQLEGVGETQYF.

V is TRBV19 and J is TRBJ2-7; 7 nucleotides align to TRBD1. V was pared by 2 bases and J by 2 bases, with 6 bases of the junction left unmatched. Germline V CDR1 and CDR2: LNHDA, SQIVND (reference sequence). The CDR3 totals 15 residues. The CDR3 loop reads CASSIRIDRAYEQYF. In DNA form, the CDR3 reads TGTGCCAGTAGTATACGAATAGACAGGGCCTACGAGCAGTACTTC.

This clonotype was observed a handful of times. This sequence joins TRBV20-1 and TRBJ2-1; 7 bases are shared with TRBD1. The junction had 11 bases not matched to a gene; V was cut back by 0 bases and J by 6 bases. Germline CDR1 and CDR2: DFQATT and SNEGSKA (reference sequence). CDR3 length equals 16 residues. CDR3 protein: CSARDLRGSLGNEQFF. The CDR3 nucleotides are TGCAGTGCTAGAGACCTCAGGGGGTCGCTGGGCAATGAGCAGTTCTTC.

This clonotype appeared a few times. The J gene is TRBJ1-4, the V gene TRBV12-3 or TRBV12-4; possibly TRBD1 for D (6 bases). Between the trimmed V and J ends, which lost 6 bases and 5 bases, there was a span of 13 bases. This CDR3 is built from 14 residues. The CDR3 reads CASRQDSRNEKLFF. CDR3 nucleotide sequence: TGTGCCAGCAGACAGGACAGCAGGAATGAAAAACTGTTTTTT.

This clonotype has only a few counts. The chain combines TRBV5-1 with TRBJ2-3; a possible D gene is TRBD2 (5 bases). The CDR3 totals 16 residues. The germline CDR1 and CDR2 sequences are SGHRS and YFSETQ. Trimming stripped 4 bases from V and 2 bases from J, with 17 bases between. Here the CDR3 reads CASSARRSGTTDTQYF. CDR3 nucleotides: TGCGCCAGCAGCGCCCGGAGAAGCGGAACCACAGATACGCAGTATTTT. The full variable domain, rest sourced from reference TRBV5-1 and TRBJ2-3, is KAGVTQTPRYLIKTRGQQVTLSCSPISGHRSVSWYQQTPGQGLQFLFEYFSETQRNKGNFPGRFSGRQFSNSRSEMNVSTLELGDSALYLCASSARRSGTTDTQYFGPGTRLTVL.

This clonotype was picked up a small number of times. The chain carries TRBV28 and TRBJ2-1, with D possibly called TRBD1 or TRBD2 (6 bases each). Germline assignment: CDR1 MDHEN and CDR2 SYDVKM. With 4 bases removed from V and 5 bases from J, the gap between germline ends came to 18 bases. This CDR3 spans 16 amino acids. The CDR3 coding sequence is TGTGCCAGCAGTTCCCTCACTAGCAGGGACAACAATGAGCAGTTCTTC. Translating gives CASSSLTSRDNNEQFF. The complete variable domain, with remaining parts taken from reference TRBV28 and TRBJ2-1, reads DVKVTQSSRYLVKRTGEKVFLECVQDMDHENMFWYRQDPGLGLRLIYFSYDVKMKEKGDIPEGYSVSREKKERFSLILESASTNQTSMYLCASSSLTSRDNNEQFFGPGTRLTVL.

This rearrangement joins TRBV5-1 to TRBJ1-2, with 8 bases identical to TRBD1. The junction had 9 bases not matched to a gene; V was cut back by 2 bases and J by 9 bases. Germline V gene data show CDR1 as SGHRS and CDR2 as YFSETQ. The CDR3 is 14 residues long. CDR3 nucleotide sequence: TGCGCCAGCAGCTTACCGGGACAGGAAAGAAGCTACACCTTC. The encoded protein is CASSLPGQERSYTF.

A single count supports this clonotype. The V gene is TRBV5-1, the J gene TRBJ2-7; D unclear. Germline CDR1 and CDR2: SGHRS and YFSETQ. The CDR3 has 16 amino acids. V was shortened by 0 bases and J by 4 bases, with 17 bases between the two germline ends. DNA for the CDR3: TGCGCCAGCAGCTTGGTGGTGGGAAGTGAGGCATACGAGCAGTACTTC. This codes for CASSLVVGSEAYEQYF.

This clonotype was seen only a few times. V gene TRBV20-1 combines with J gene TRBJ2-1; the D is unclear. The CDR3 extends over 16 amino acids. Looked up from germline, CDR1 is DFQATT and CDR2 is SNEGSKA (reference sequence). The V gene lost 0 bases and the J gene lost 0 bases, with 12 bases spanning the gap. This CDR3 reads CSARDPAHSSYNEQFF. In nucleotides, the CDR3 is TGCAGTGCTAGAGATCCAGCGCACAGCTCCTACAATGAGCAGTTCTTC.

The rearrangement links TRBV15 to TRBJ2-7, with TRBD1 as a possible D gene (5 bases). Germline V gives CDR1 LNHNV, CDR2 YYDKDF (reference sequence). Trimming stripped 0 bases from V and 3 bases from J, with 6 bases between. This CDR3 is built from 13 residues. CDR3 protein: CATSREGHYEQYF. CDR3 DNA sequence: TGTGCCACCAGCAGAGAGGGGCACTACGAGCAGTACTTC. Combining the CDR3 with reference TRBV15 and TRBJ2-7 gives the whole variable domain DAMVIQNPRYQVTQFGKPVTLSCSQTLNHNVMYWYQQKSSQAPKLLFHYYDKDFNNEADTPDNFQSRRPNTSFCFLDIRSPGLGDTAMYLCATSREGHYEQYFGPGTRLTVT.

The rearrangement uses TRBV11-1 and TRBJ2-1; D may be TRBD1 (5 bases). The CDR3 sequence is 14 residues long. V was clipped by 5 bases and J by 6 bases, with 14 bases between them. Germline CDR1 is SGHAT and CDR2 is FQDESV (reference sequence). CDR3 sequence reads: CASSVTQGPNEQFF. The CDR3 bases are TGTGCCAGCAGCGTAACTCAGGGTCCCAATGAGCAGTTCTTC.

The sample holds a few counts of this clonotype. The chain carries TRBV5-1 and TRBJ1-1, with TRBD1 as a possible D gene (6 bases). The CDR3 loop spans 15 amino acids. Germline V gene sequence: CDR1 SGHRS, CDR2 YFSETQ. V dropped 0 bases and J dropped 1 base, with 10 bases sitting between them. The CDR3 DNA sequence: TGCGCCAGCAGCTTGGGTCGGACAGCGAACACTGAAGCTTTCTTT. It encodes CASSLGRTANTEAFF.

V usage is TRBV19 and J usage is TRBJ2-7, with a tentative D call TRBD1 (6 bases). The germline V gene encodes CDR1 LNHDA and CDR2 SQIVND (reference sequence). The CDR3 spans 13 residues. V lost 2 bases to trimming and J lost 2 bases, with 7 bases between them. CDR3 in amino acids: CASSITGTYEQYF. The CDR3 DNA follows: TGTGCCAGTAGTATAACAGGGACCTACGAGCAGTACTTC.